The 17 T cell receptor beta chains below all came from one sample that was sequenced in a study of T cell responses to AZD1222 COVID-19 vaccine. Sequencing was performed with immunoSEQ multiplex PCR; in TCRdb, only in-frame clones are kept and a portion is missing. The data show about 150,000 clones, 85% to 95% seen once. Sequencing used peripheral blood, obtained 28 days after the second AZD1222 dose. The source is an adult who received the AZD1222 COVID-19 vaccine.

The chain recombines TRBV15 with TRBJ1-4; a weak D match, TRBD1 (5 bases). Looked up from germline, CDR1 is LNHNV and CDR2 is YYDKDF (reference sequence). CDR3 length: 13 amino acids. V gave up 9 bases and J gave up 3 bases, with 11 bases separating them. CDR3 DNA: TGTGCCACAATGGGGGTATCTAATGAAAAACTGTTTTTT. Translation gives CATMGVSNEKLFF. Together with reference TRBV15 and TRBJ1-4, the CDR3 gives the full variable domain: DAMVIQNPRYQVTQFGKPVTLSCSQTLNHNVMYWYQQKSSQAPKLLFHYYDKDFNNEADTPDNFQSRRPNTSFCFLDIRSPGLGDTAMYLCATMGVSNEKLFFGSGTQLSVL.

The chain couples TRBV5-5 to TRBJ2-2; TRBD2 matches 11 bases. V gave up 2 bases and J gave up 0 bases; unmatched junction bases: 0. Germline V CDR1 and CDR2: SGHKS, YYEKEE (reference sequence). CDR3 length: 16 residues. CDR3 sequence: CASSLLAGANTGELFF. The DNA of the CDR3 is TGTGCCAGCAGCTTACTAGCGGGGGCGAACACCGGGGAGCTGTTTTTT.

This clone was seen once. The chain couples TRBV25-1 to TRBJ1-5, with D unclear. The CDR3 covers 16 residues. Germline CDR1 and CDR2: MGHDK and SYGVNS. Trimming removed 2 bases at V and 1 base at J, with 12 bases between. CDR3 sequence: CASSEHGLGSNQPQHF. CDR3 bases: TGTGCCAGCAGTGAACACGGGCTCGGCAGCAATCAGCCCCAGCATTTT.

CDR3 protein: CASSKDTGTNEKLFF. The CDR3, as DNA: TGTGCCAGTAGTAAAGACACAGGGACTAATGAAAAACTGTTTTTT. The J gene is TRBJ1-4, the V gene TRBV19, with D possibly being TRBD1 (6 bases). V lost 4 bases to trimming and J lost 2 bases, with 11 bases between them. CDR3 length equals 15 residues. Germline V gene lookup returns CDR1 LNHDA and CDR2 SQIVND (reference sequence).

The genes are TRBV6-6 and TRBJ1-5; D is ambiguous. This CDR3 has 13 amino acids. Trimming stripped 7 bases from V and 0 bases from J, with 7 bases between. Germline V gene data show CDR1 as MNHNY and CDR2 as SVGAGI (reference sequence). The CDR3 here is CASNRDSNQPQHF. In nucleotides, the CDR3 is TGTGCCAGCAACCGGGATAGCAATCAGCCCCAGCATTTT.

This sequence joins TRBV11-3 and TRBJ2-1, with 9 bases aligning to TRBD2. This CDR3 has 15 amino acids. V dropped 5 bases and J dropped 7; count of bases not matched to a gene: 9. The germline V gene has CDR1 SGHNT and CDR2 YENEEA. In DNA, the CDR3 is TGTGCCAGCAGCCGAATGGGGAGCGGGGGGAATGAGCAGTTCTTC. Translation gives CASSRMGSGGNEQFF.

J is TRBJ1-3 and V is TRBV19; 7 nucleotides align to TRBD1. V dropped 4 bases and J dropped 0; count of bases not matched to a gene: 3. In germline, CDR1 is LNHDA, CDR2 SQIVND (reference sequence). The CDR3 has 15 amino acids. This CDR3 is CASSKTGSSGNTIYF. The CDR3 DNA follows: TGTGCCAGTAGTAAGACAGGGAGCTCTGGAAACACCATATATTTT.

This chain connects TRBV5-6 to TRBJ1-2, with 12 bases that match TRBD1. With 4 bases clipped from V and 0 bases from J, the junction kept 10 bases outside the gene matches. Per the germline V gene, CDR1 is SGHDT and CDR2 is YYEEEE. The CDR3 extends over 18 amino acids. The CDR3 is CASSRRGQGALTNYGYTF. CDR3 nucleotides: TGTGCCAGCAGCCGGAGGGGACAGGGGGCCCTAACTAACTATGGCTACACCTTC.

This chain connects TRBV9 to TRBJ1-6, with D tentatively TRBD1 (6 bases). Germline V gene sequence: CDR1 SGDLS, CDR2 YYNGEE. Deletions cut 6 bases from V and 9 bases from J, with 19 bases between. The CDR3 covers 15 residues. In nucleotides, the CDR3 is TGTGCCAGCACCAAGGGAGGGACAACAAGTTCACCCCTCCACTTT. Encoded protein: CASTKGGTTSSPLHF.

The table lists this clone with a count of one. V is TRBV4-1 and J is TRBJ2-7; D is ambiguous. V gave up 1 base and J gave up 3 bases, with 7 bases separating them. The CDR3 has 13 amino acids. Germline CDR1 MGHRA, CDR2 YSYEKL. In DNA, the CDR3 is TGCGCCAGCAGCCAAGTGGCCAACTACGAGCAGTACTTC. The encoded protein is CASSQVANYEQYF.

Here the CDR3 DNA reads TGTGCCAGCAGCCTTGGACAGTGGAATCAGCCCCAGCATTTT. This gives the protein CASSLGQWNQPQHF. The V and J genes are TRBV6-5 and TRBJ1-5; D is perhaps TRBD1 (6 bases). The V end was cut by 6 bases, the J end by 4 bases, with 13 bases between. The CDR3 totals 14 residues. Germline assignment: CDR1 MNHEY and CDR2 SVGAGI.

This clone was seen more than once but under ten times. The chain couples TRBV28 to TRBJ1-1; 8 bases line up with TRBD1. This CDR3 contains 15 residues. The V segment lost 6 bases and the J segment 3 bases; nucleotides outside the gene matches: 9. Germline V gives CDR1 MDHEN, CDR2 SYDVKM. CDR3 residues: CASSPRTGMYTEAFF. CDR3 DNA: TGTGCCAGCAGCCCACGGACAGGGATGTACACTGAAGCTTTCTTT.

The CDR3 region is CASSGGVAEGDEQFF. The CDR3 bases are TGCGCCAGTAGCGGAGGAGTAGCGGAAGGCGATGAGCAGTTCTTC. This sequence joins TRBV4-1 and TRBJ2-1; perhaps TRBD2 as D (6 bases). The germline V gene has CDR1 MGHRA and CDR2 YSYEKL. The CDR3 covers 15 residues. The V end lost 9 bases, the J end lost 8 bases, and 23 bases lay between the germline ends.

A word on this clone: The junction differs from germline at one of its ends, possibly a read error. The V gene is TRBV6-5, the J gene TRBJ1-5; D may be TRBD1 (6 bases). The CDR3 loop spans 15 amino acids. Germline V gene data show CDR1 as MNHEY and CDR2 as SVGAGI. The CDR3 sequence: CASSFRDNLNQPQHF. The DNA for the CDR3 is TGTGCCAGCAGTTTTCGGGACAACCTCAATCAACCCCAGCATTTT.

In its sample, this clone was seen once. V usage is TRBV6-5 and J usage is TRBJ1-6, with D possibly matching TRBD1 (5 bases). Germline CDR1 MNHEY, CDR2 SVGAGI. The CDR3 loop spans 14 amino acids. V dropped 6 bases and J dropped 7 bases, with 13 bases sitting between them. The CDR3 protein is CASSRLPGNSPLHF. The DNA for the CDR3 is TGTGCCAGCAGCCGTCTTCCAGGGAATTCACCCCTCCACTTT.

The CDR3 region has the DNA TGTGCCAGCAGCCGGGCCACCGGGGAGCTGTTTTTT. The encoded protein is CASSRATGELFF. The gene calls are TRBV3-1 (or the pseudogene TRBV3-2) and TRBJ2-2; D is unclear. The CDR3 runs 12 residues. The germline V gene encodes CDR1 LGHDT and CDR2 YNNKEL (reference sequence). Trimming took off 4 bases at V and 4 bases at J, with 4 bases between the two ends.

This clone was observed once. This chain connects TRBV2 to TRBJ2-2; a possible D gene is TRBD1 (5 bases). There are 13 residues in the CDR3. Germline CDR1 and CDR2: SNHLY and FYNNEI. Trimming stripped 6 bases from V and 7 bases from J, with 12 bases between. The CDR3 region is CASRERQSGELFF. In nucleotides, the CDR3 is TGTGCCAGCAGAGAAAGACAGAGCGGGGAGCTGTTTTTT.